This entry concerns a single TCR beta chain. Sequencing used immunoSEQ multiplex PCR; TCRdb keeps in-frame clones, though not all of them. The sample consists of around 16,000 clones, 95% to 96% of them appearing once. The data belong to a study of a mutant IDH1 vaccine in newly diagnosed glioma. Study as a whole: Pretreatment consisted of radiotherapy, temozolomide, or both, with most receiving both.

Time point indicated: baseline, week 1 (first vaccination visit). Specified treatment: pre-vaccination baseline after standard-of-care therapy. Germline trimming cut 1 base from V and 0 bases from J; bases unmatched to any gene: 6. The CDR3 has 18 amino acids. Germline values: CDR1 MDHEN, CDR2 SYDVKM. This TCR derives from a woman younger than 30 with glioma. Some clones in this sample may be carry-over from other donors' samples. The V call is TRBV28, the J call TRBJ2-6; 7 bases are a match to TRBD2. Specimen: peripheral blood mononuclear cells (PBMCs), collected from a glioma patient treated with radiotherapy, temozolomide or both. CDR3 sequence: CASSLLGEGSSGANVLTF. Here the CDR3 DNA reads TGTGCCAGCAGTTTATTGGGGGAGGGGAGCTCTGGGGCCAACGTCCTGACTTTC. Variable domain in full (rest from reference TRBV28 and TRBJ2-6): DVKVTQSSRYLVKRTGEKVFLECVQDMDHENMFWYRQDPGLGLRLIYFSYDVKMKEKGDIPEGYSVSREKKERFSLILESASTNQTSMYLCASSLLGEGSSGANVLTFGAGSRLTVL.